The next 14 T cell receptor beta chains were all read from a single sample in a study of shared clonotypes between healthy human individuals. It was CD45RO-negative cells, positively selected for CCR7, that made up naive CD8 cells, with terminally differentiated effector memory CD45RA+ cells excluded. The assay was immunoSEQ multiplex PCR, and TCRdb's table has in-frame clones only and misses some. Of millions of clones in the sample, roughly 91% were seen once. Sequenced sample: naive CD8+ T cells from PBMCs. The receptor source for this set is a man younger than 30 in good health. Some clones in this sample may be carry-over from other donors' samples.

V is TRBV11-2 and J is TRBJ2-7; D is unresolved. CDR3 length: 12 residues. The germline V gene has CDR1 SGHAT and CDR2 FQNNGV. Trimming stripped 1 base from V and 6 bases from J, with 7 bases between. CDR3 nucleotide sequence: TGTGCCAGCAGCTTAGGGGCTCCCGAGCAGTACTTC. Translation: CASSLGAPEQYF.

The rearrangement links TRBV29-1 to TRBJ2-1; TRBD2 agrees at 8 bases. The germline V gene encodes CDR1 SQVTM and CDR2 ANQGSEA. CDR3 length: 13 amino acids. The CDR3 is CAGRGTPYNEQFF. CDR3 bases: TGCGCCGGGAGGGGGACCCCCTACAATGAGCAGTTCTTC.

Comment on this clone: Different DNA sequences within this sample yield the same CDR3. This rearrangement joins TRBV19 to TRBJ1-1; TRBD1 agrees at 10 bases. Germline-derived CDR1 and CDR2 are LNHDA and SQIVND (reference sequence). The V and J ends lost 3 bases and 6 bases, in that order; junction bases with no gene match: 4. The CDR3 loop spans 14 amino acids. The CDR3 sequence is CASSIRDRGAEAFF. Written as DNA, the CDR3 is TGTGCCAGTAGTATTAGGGACAGGGGCGCTGAAGCTTTCTTT.

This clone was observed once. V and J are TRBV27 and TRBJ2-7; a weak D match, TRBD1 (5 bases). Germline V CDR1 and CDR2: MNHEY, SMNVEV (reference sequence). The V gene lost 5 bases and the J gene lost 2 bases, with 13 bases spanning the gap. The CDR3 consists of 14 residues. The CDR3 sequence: CASSRDSETYEQYF. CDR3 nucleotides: TGTGCCAGCAGTCGCGACAGTGAAACCTACGAGCAGTACTTC.

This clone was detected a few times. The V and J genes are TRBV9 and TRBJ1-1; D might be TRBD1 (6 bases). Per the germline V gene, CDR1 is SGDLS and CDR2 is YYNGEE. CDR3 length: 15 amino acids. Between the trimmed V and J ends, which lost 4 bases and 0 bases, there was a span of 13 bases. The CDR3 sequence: CASSSTTGLNTEAFF. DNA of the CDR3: TGTGCCAGCAGCTCAACCACAGGGCTGAACACTGAAGCTTTCTTT.

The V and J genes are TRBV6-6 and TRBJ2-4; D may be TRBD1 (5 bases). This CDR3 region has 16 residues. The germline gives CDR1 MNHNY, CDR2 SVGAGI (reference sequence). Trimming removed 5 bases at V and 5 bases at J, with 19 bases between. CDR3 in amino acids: CASSHDLRSRENIQYF. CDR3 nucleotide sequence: TGTGCCAGCAGTCACGACCTTCGCAGCAGGGAAAACATTCAGTACTTC.

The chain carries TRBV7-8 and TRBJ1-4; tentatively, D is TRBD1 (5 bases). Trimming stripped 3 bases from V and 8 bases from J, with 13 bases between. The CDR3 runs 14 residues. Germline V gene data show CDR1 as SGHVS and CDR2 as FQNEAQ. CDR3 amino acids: CASSFGTVGEKLFF. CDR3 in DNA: TGTGCCAGCAGCTTCGGGACGGTCGGAGAAAAACTGTTTTTT. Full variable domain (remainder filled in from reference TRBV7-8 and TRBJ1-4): GAGVSQSPRYKVAKRGQDVALRCDPISGHVSLFWYQQALGQGPEFLTYFQNEAQLDKSGLPSDRFFAERPEGSVSTLKIQRTQQEDSAVYLCASSFGTVGEKLFFGSGTQLSVL.

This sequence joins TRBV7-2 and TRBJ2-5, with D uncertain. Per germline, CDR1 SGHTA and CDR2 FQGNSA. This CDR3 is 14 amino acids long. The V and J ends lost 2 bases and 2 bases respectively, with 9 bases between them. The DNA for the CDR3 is TGTGCCAGCAGCTTACGGTATCTTCAAGAGACCCAGTACTTC. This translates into CASSLRYLQETQYF.

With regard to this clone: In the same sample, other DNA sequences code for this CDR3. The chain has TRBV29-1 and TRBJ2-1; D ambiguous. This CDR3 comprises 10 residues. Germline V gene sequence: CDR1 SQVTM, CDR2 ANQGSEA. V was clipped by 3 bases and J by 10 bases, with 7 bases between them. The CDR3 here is CSVEGREQFF. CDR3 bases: TGCAGCGTTGAGGGAAGGGAGCAGTTCTTC.

The CDR3: CASSLGGSYGEQFF. For the CDR3, the DNA is TGTGCCAGCAGCCTCGGGGGCTCCTACGGCGAGCAGTTCTTC. The rearrangement joins TRBV27 to TRBJ2-1, with D perhaps matching TRBD1 or TRBD2 (6 bases each). This CDR3 has 14 amino acids. Germline loops: CDR1 MNHEY, CDR2 SMNVEV (reference sequence). Trimming shortened V by 6 bases and J by 10 bases, and 19 bases separated the two germline ends.

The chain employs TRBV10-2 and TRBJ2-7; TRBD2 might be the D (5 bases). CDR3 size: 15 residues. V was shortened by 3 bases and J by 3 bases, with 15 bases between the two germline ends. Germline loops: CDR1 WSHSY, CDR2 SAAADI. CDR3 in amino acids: CASSEGRREFYEQYF. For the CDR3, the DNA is TGCGCCAGCAGTGAAGGGAGAAGGGAATTCTACGAGCAGTACTTC.

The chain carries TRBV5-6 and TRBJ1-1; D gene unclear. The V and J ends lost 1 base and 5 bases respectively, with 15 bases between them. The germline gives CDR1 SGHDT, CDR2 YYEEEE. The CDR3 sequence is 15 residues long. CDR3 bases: TGTGCCAGCAGCTTGCACCGGGGAGGATGGACTGAAGCTTTCTTT. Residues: CASSLHRGGWTEAFF.

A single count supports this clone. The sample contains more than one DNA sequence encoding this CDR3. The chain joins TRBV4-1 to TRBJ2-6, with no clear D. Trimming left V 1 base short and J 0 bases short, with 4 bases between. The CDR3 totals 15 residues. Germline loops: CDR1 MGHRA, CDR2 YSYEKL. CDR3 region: CASSQVGSGANVLTF. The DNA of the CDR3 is TGCGCCAGCAGCCAAGTAGGCTCTGGGGCCAACGTCCTGACTTTC.

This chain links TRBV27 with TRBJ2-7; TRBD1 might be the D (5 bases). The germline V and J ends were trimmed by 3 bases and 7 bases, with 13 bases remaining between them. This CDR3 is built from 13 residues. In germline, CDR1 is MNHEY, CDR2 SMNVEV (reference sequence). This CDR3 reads CASSFGRVWEQYF. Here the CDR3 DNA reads TGTGCCAGCAGTTTTGGCAGGGTGTGGGAGCAGTACTTC.